This T cell receptor beta chain stems from a study of control samples from healthy donors and cancer patients. The repertoire was sequenced with immunoSEQ multiplex PCR; TCRdb's copy has only in-frame clones and lacks some. The table includes about 54,000 clones, around 96% detected once. This CDR3 contains 16 residues. Trimming pared 0 bases from V and 3 bases from J, leaving 15 bases between. Germline values: CDR1 SGHRS, CDR2 YFSETQ. This clonotype was obtained from a woman younger than 45 in good health. What was sequenced was blood. The V call is TRBV5-1, the J call TRBJ1-2; D is perhaps TRBD1 (5 bases). CDR3 region: CASSLDGGESHYGYTF. The CDR3 DNA reads as TGCGCCAGCAGCTTGGACGGGGGAGAGAGCCACTATGGCTACACCTTC. Together with reference TRBV5-1 and TRBJ1-2, the CDR3 gives the full variable domain: KAGVTQTPRYLIKTRGQQVTLSCSPISGHRSVSWYQQTPGQGLQFLFEYFSETQRNKGNFPGRFSGRQFSNSRSEMNVSTLELGDSALYLCASSLDGGESHYGYTFGSGTRLTVV.